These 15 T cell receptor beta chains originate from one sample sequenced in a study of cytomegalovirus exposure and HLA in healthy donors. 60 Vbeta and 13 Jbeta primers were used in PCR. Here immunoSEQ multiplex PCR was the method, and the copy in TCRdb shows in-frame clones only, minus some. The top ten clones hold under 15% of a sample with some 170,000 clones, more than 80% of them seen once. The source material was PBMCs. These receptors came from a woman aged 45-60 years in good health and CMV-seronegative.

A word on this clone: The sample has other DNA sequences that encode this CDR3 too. CDR3: CASSGQGAYNEQFF. CDR3 DNA sequence: TGTGCCAGCAGTGGGCAGGGCGCCTACAATGAGCAGTTCTTC. The V call is TRBV6-1, the J call TRBJ2-1; D is perhaps TRBD1 (5 bases). From germline, CDR1 is MNHNS and CDR2 SASEGT. The germline V and J ends were trimmed by 4 bases and 2 bases, with 9 bases remaining between them. CDR3 length equals 14 residues.

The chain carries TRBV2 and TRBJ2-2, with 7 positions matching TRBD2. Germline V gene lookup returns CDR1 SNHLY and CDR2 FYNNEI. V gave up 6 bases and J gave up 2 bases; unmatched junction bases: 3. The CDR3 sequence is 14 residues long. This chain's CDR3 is CASRAGANTGELFF. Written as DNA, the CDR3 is TGTGCCAGCAGGGCGGGAGCAAACACCGGGGAGCTGTTTTTT. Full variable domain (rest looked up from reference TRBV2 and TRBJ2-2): EPEVTQTPSHQVTQMGQEVILRCVPISNHLYFYWYRQILGQKVEFLVSFYNNEISEKSEIFDDQFSVERPDGSNFTLKIRSTKLEDSAMYFCASRAGANTGELFFGEGSRLTVL.

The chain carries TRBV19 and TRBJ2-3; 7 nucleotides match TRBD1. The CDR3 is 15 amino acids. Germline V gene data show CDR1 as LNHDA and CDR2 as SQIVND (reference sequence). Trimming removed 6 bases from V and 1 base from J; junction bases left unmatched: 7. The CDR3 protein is CASSLQGSRTDTQYF. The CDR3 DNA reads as TGTGCCAGTAGCCTACAGGGGTCCCGCACAGATACGCAGTATTTT.

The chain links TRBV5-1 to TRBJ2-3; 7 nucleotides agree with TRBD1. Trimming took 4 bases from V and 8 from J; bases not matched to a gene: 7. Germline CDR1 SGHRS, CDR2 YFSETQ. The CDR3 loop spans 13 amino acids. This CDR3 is CASSEGTASTQYF. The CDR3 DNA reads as TGCGCCAGCAGCGAAGGGACAGCCTCTACGCAGTATTTT.

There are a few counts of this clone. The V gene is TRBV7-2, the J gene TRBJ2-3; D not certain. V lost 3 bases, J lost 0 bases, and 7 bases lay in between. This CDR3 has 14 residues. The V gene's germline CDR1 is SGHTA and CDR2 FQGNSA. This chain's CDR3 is CASSFGPSTDTQYF. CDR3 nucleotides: TGTGCCAGCAGCTTTGGGCCTAGCACAGATACGCAGTATTTT.

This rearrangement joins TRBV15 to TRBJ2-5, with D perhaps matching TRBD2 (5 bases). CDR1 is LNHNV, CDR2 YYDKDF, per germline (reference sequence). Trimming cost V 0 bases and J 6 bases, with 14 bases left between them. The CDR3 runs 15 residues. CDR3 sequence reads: CATSRDRGSRQTQYF. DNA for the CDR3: TGTGCCACCAGCAGAGATCGAGGGTCCCGCCAGACCCAGTACTTC.

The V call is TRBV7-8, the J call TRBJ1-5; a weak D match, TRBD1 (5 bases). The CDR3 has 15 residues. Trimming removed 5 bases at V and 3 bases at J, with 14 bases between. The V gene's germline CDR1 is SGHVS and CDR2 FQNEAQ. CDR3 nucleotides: TGTGCCAGCAGCCTCCTCCAGGGTTACAATCAGCCCCAGCATTTT. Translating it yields CASSLLQGYNQPQHF.

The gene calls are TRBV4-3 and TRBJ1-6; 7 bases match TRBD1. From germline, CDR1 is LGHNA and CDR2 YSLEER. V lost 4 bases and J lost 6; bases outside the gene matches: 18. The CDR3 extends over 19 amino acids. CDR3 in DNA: TGCGCCAGCAGCCTCTCCTATAAAACGGACAGGTATTTTAATTCACCCCTCCACTTT. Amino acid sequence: CASSLSYKTDRYFNSPLHF.

CDR3 residues: CASSYSAGTSDAFF. The CDR3 coding sequence is TGTGCCAGCAGTTACTCGGCAGGGACATCGGACGCTTTCTTT. The rearrangement joins TRBV6-5 to TRBJ1-1; D is perhaps TRBD1 (6 bases). There are 14 residues in the CDR3. The V and J ends lost 0 bases and 11 bases respectively, with 16 bases between them. The V gene's germline CDR1 is MNHEY and CDR2 SVGAGI.

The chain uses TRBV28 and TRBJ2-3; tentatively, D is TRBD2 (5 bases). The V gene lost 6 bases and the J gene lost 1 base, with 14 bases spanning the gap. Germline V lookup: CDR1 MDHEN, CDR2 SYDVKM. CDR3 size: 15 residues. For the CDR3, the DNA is TGTGCCAGCAGGGGCGGGCTGTGGGGCACAGATACGCAGTATTTT. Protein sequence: CASRGGLWGTDTQYF.

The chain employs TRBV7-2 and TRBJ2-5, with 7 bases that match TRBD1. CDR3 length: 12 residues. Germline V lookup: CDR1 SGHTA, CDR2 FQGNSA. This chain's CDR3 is CATSRGHETQYF. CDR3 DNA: TGTGCGACCTCGAGGGGGCACGAGACCCAGTACTTC.

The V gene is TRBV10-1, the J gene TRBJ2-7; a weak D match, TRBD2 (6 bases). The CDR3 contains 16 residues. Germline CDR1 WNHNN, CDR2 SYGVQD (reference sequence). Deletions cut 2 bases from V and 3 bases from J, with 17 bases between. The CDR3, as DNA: TGCGCCAGCAGTGAGCGGAGGGACGCTGGATTCTACGAGCAGTACTTC. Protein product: CASSERRDAGFYEQYF.

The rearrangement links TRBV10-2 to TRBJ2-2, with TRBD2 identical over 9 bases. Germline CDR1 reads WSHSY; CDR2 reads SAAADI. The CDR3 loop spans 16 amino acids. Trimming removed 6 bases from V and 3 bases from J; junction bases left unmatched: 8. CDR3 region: CASRASERGDTGELFF. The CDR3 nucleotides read TGCGCCAGCAGAGCTTCAGAGCGGGGGGACACCGGGGAGCTGTTTTTT.

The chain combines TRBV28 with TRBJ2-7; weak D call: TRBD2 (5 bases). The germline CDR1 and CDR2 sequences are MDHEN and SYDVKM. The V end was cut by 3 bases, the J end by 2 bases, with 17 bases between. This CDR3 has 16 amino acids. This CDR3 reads CASSFEYKRQTYEQYF. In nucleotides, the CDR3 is TGTGCCAGCAGTTTTGAGTATAAGCGGCAAACCTACGAGCAGTACTTC.

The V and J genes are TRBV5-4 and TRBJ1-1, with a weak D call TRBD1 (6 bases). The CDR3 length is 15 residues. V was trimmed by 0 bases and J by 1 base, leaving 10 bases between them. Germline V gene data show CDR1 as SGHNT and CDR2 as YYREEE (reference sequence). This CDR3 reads CASSLVDRTNTEAFF. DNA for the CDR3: TGTGCCAGCAGCTTGGTCGACAGGACGAACACTGAAGCTTTCTTT.